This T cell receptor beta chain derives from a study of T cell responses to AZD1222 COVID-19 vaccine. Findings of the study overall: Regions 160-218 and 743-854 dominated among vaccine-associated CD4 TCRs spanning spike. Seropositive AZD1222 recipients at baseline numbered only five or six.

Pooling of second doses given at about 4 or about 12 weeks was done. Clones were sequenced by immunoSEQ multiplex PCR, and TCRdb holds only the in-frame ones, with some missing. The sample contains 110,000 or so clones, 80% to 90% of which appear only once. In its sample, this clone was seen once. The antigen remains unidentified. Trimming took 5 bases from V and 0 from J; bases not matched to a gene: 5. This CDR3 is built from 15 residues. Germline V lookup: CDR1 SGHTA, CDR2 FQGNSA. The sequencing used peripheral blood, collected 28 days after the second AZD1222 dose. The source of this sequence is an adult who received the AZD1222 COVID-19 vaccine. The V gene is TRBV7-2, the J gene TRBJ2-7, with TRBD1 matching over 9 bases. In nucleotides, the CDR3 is TGTGCCAGCAGCGCCGGACAGGGGTCCTCCTACGAGCAGTACTTC. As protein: CASSAGQGSSYEQYF.